This is a list of T cell receptor beta chains from one sample in a study of PD-L1 blockade in urothelial cancer. Sequencing used immunoSEQ multiplex PCR; TCRdb keeps in-frame clones, though not all of them. The sample includes roughly 60,000 clones, about 80% of them seen just once. This specimen was PBMCs, taken around atezolizumab (anti-PD-L1) treatment. The receptors here all came from a man between 65 and 85 years old with urothelial cancer. The CDR3 runs from the conserved cysteine through the conserved F or W. Each record gives: D gene, V gene, CDR3 protein. D genes are given only for firm matches.

TRBD2 TRBV5-1 CASSSGTSGSWTGELFF
- TRBV6-6 CASSRGDRPNYGYTF
TRBD2 TRBV15 CATGAGLVGTGELFF
TRBD1 TRBV19 CASSMDREFAGELFF
TRBD2 TRBV9 CASSPTPAGVDTQYF
TRBD1 TRBV15 CATSRDRGKNEKLFF
- TRBV14 CASSQMQGHETQYF
TRBD1 TRBV27 CASRPWTGTYEQYF
- TRBV7-9 CASSPSGGREETQYF
TRBD2 TRBV30 CAWSAGLAGGNEQYF
- TRBV11-1 CASSIDREHEQYF
TRBD1 TRBV6-1 CASSEGQGFYEQYF
- TRBV2 CASRGLPGTEAFF
- TRBV6-1 CASSEGDEQFF
- TRBV5-6 CASSLVGGRGSPLHF
TRBD1 TRBV6-6 CASGWGQGAGQPQHF
- TRBV9 CASSPRGFQETQYF
- TRBV21-1 CASSHNQLAPNTDTQYF
- TRBV13 CASSSRGEQFF
- TRBV28 CASSPHHANEKLFF
TRBD2 TRBV18 CASSPPGLAGTFGAQYF
- TRBV20-1 CSAIKGGEAFF
- TRBV7-2 CASSPGLPYEQYF
TRBD2 TRBV19 CASRLAGVSETQYF
- TRBV19 CASSIVAGVTEAFF
- TRBV7-9 CASSLPGPTGELFF
- TRBV6-1 CASSEGRGRSYEQYF
TRBD1 TRBV6-6 CASNTGQGPSYEQYF
- TRBV7-9 CASSLPGRTEAFF
- TRBV19 CASSSPRWRGNQPQHF
- TRBV5-1 CASSLSGGQRTEAFF
TRBD2 TRBV27 CASRPLAGGRYYEQYF
TRBD1 TRBV27 CASSLRTGPNYGYTF
- TRBV7-2 CASSLARNQPQHF
TRBD1 TRBV10-2 CASSRDSYTDTQYF
- TRBV5-1 CASSLAGAGEKLFF
- TRBV11-3 CASSDDRDTQYF
TRBD1 TRBV30 CAWSEILLGTGPYNEQFF
TRBD1 TRBV19 CASSQTGTGFNEKLFF
TRBD1 TRBV6-1 CASSESLQGVYGYTF
TRBD2 TRBV30 CAWRRGDTQYF
- TRBV7-6 CASSLTLSAYEQYF
TRBD1 TRBV5-1 CASSRQGPDEQYF
- TRBV7-9 CASSLGGGGSDTQYF
- TRBV19 CASSKTGYNQPQHF
- TRBV15 CATSSLVNEKLFF
- TRBV28 CASTQGTSYNEQFF
TRBD2 TRBV27 CASSLTIAGRGNAGELFF
TRBD2 TRBV12-5 CASGGGITDTQYF
TRBD1 TRBV7-3 CASSLGGQGSETQYF
TRBD2 TRBV7-8 CASSSPGLADYEQYF
- TRBV7-9 CASSLNSDSNQPQHF
- TRBV5-1 CASSLGRGGGMNTEAFF
- TRBV30 CAWSVTAGNSPLHF
TRBD2 TRBV18 CASSPPFTGTTSWIYEQYF